These 29 T cell receptor beta chains were sequenced from one sample in a study of CD8 T cells in ankylosing spondylitis. TCRdb independently ran MiXCR on the 5' RACE reads; one entry per CDR3 protein. The sample records 270,000 or so distinct CDR3 sequences, 15% to 20% being singletons. The sample consisted of blood, either unsorted or a sorted T cell fraction (not recorded which). The receptors originated from a male donor with ankylosing spondylitis or in good health (not recorded which).

This clonotype was seen ten or more times. This chain connects TRBV9 to TRBJ2-1; weak D call: TRBD2 (6 bases). The V gene lost 4 bases and the J gene lost 8 bases, with 19 bases spanning the gap. From germline, CDR1 is SGDLS and CDR2 YYNGEE. The CDR3 runs 15 residues. The CDR3 sequence: CASSISGLALDEQFF. The DNA for the CDR3 is TGTGCCAGCAGCATTAGTGGCCTAGCGTTGGATGAGCAGTTCTTC.

The chain carries TRBV9 and TRBJ1-2; D uncertain. This CDR3 contains 12 residues. Germline V gene lookup returns CDR1 SGDLS and CDR2 YYNGEE. V was pared by 3 bases and J by 8 bases, with 11 bases between. The CDR3 region is CASSGGWVGYTF. CDR3 bases: TGTGCCAGCAGCGGAGGCTGGGTGGGCTACACCTTC.

This clonotype was seen once. This chain connects TRBV11-2 to TRBJ2-7; 8 bases line up with TRBD1. Germline V gene lookup returns CDR1 SGHAT and CDR2 FQNNGV. The V and J ends lost 5 bases and 4 bases, in that order; junction bases with no gene match: 10. This CDR3 has 15 residues. DNA for the CDR3: TGTGCCAGCAGCGAGCCGGGACAGGCATTGTACGAGCAGTACTTC. As protein: CASSEPGQALYEQYF.

This clonotype was seen a handful of times. The genes are TRBV7-6 and TRBJ2-1; D is uncertain. The CDR3 has 16 residues. Deletions cut 4 bases from V and 3 bases from J, with 16 bases between. Germline values: CDR1 SGHVS, CDR2 FNYEAQ. The CDR3 is CASSSAPTSYYNEQFF. The CDR3, as DNA: TGTGCCAGCAGCTCCGCCCCGACATCTTACTACAATGAGCAGTTCTTC. Based on the CDR3 plus reference TRBV7-6 and TRBJ2-1, the full variable domain is GAGVSQSPRYKVTKRGQDVALRCDPISGHVSLYWYRQALGQGPEFLTYFNYEAQQDKSGLPNDRFSAERPEGSISTLTIQRTEQRDSAMYRCASSSAPTSYYNEQFFGPGTRLTVL.

This rearrangement joins TRBV7-9 to TRBJ2-5; possibly TRBD2 for D (6 bases). Germline lookup yields CDR1 SEHNR and CDR2 FQNEAQ (reference sequence). Trimming removed 4 bases from V and 5 bases from J, with 20 bases in between. The CDR3 has 16 amino acids. The CDR3 nucleotides read TGTGCCAGCAGCTCATCCCCCCGGGGGTCGGACGAGACCCAGTACTTC. Protein: CASSSSPRGSDETQYF.

The V call is TRBV5-1, the J call TRBJ2-1; TRBD1 aligns across 9 bases. V shed 4 bases and J 4 bases; nucleotides not matched to a gene: 6. There are 15 residues in the CDR3. Germline CDR1 and CDR2: SGHRS and YFSETQ. CDR3 residues: CASSRGTGFYNEQFF. Written as DNA, the CDR3 is TGCGCCAGCAGCCGCGGGACAGGGTTTTACAATGAGCAGTTCTTC.

This clonotype came up many times. V gene TRBV6-5 combines with J gene TRBJ2-1; 7 bases line up with TRBD1. CDR1 is MNHEY, CDR2 SVGAGI, per germline. V lost 1 base, J lost 4 bases, and 10 bases stayed unmatched. CDR3 length equals 17 residues. The CDR3 region has the DNA TGTGCCAGCAGTTACTGGACAGGCGGGCGGGTTTACAATGAGCAGTTCTTC. Amino acid sequence: CASSYWTGGRVYNEQFF.

The chain uses TRBV12-3 or TRBV12-4 and TRBJ2-1; weak D call: TRBD2 (5 bases). This CDR3 has 17 residues. The V and J ends lost 6 bases and 10 bases respectively, with 28 bases between them. Written as DNA, the CDR3 is TGTGCCAGCAGCCGGCCCCTCGGACTTGTTCGCTCCTACGAGCAGTTCTTC. This codes for CASSRPLGLVRSYEQFF.

This chain links TRBV7-9 with TRBJ1-2; 7 bases align to TRBD1. The length of the CDR3 is 16 residues. V trimming: 5 bases; J trimming: 2 bases; junction bases outside the gene matches: 11. The germline gives CDR1 SEHNR, CDR2 FQNEAQ (reference sequence). The CDR3 loop is CASSPDEGAGNYGYTF. CDR3 bases: TGTGCCAGCAGCCCTGACGAGGGGGCAGGGAACTATGGCTACACCTTC.

The chain couples TRBV27 to TRBJ2-2, with D perhaps TRBD2 (5 bases). This CDR3 is 12 amino acids long. V was shortened by 5 bases and J by 8 bases, with 9 bases between the two germline ends. CDR1 is MNHEY and CDR2 is SMNVEV in the germline V gene (reference sequence). In DNA form, the CDR3 reads TGTGCCAGCAGTACCACGGGGGGGGAGCTGTTTTTT. Amino acid sequence: CASSTTGGELFF.

This clonotype was found a few times. V gene TRBV6-2 or TRBV6-3 combines with J gene TRBJ1-1, with D tentatively TRBD1 (6 bases). Germline values: CDR1 MNHEY, CDR2 SVGEGT. V was pared by 8 bases and J by 3 bases, with 16 bases between. The CDR3 length is 14 residues. CDR3 in DNA: TGTGCCAGCGAGCCAGCAGGGGCCGACACTGAAGCTTTCTTT. Its protein product is CASEPAGADTEAFF.

The rearrangement links TRBV7-6 to TRBJ2-3; 7 bases align to TRBD1. CDR3 size: 15 residues. Germline loops: CDR1 SGHVS, CDR2 FNYEAQ. V shed 3 bases and J 3 bases; nucleotides not matched to a gene: 6. Here the CDR3 reads CASSFSGGETDTQYF. CDR3 DNA: TGTGCCAGCAGCTTCTCAGGGGGAGAGACAGATACGCAGTATTTT.

The chain carries TRBV27 and TRBJ1-5; 8 bases are shared with TRBD1. Germline lookup yields CDR1 MNHEY and CDR2 SMNVEV (reference sequence). Trimming at V came to 6 bases and at J to 7 bases, leaving 8 bases not matched to a gene. This CDR3 spans 14 amino acids. The CDR3: CASSPDRGGQPQHF. CDR3 nucleotide sequence: TGTGCCAGCAGCCCCGACAGGGGAGGGCAGCCCCAGCATTTT.

The sample holds many counts of this clonotype. The V call is TRBV4-1, the J call TRBJ2-7; 9 positions match TRBD2. Germline V gene sequence: CDR1 MGHRA, CDR2 YSYEKL. The junction had 7 bases not matched to a gene; V was cut back by 1 base and J by 6 bases. This CDR3 is built from 15 residues. CDR3 protein: CASSQVELAGSEQYF. In DNA, the CDR3 is TGCGCCAGCAGCCAAGTAGAGCTAGCGGGATCCGAGCAGTACTTC.

There are many counts of this clonotype. DNA of the CDR3: TGTGCCAGCAGTTCGGGACAGGGGGCCTACGAGCAGTACTTC. It is translated as CASSSGQGAYEQYF. The rearrangement links TRBV28 to TRBJ2-7, with 11 bases lining up with TRBD1. The CDR3 has 14 residues. V shed 4 bases, J shed 2 bases, and the junction held 1 base outside the gene matches. Per the germline V gene, CDR1 is MDHEN and CDR2 is SYDVKM.

The CDR3 spells CASSSGLAESQETQYF. CDR3 bases: TGTGCCAGCAGCTCGGGACTAGCGGAGAGCCAAGAGACCCAGTACTTC. The V gene is TRBV7-6, the J gene TRBJ2-5, with 11 bases lining up with TRBD2. The ends lost 4 bases at V and 1 base at J; junction bases unmatched: 5. Germline-derived CDR1 and CDR2 are SGHVS and FNYEAQ. The CDR3 covers 16 residues.

In this sample, this clonotype turned up many times. V usage is TRBV4-3 and J usage is TRBJ1-2; the match to TRBD1 covers 7 bases. Germline V gene lookup returns CDR1 LGHNA and CDR2 YSLEER. CDR3 length: 15 residues. V lost 3 bases to trimming and J lost 4 bases; unmatched junction nucleotides: 8. CDR3 coding DNA: TGCGCCAGCAGCCAGGATACTGGGACAGCCTATGGCTACACCTTC. Its protein product is CASSQDTGTAYGYTF.

This clonotype was counted ten times or more. The chain joins TRBV4-1 to TRBJ2-2; a possible D gene is TRBD1 (5 bases). Trimming cost V 6 bases and J 1 base, with 12 bases left between them. In germline, CDR1 is MGHRA, CDR2 YSYEKL. CDR3 size: 15 residues. The CDR3 sequence is CASRLGPGNTGELFF. The CDR3 coding sequence is TGCGCCAGCAGACTGGGGCCGGGGAACACCGGGGAGCTGTTTTTT.

V usage is TRBV5-1 and J usage is TRBJ1-1; D might be TRBD1 (6 bases). The V end lost 4 bases, the J end lost 0 bases, and 13 bases lay between the germline ends. Germline V gives CDR1 SGHRS, CDR2 YFSETQ. This CDR3 is built from 15 residues. This CDR3 reads CASSLGQPMNTEAFF. The CDR3, as DNA: TGCGCCAGCAGCCTAGGACAGCCAATGAACACTGAAGCTTTCTTT.

This chain links TRBV20-1 with TRBJ2-7; tentative D call: TRBD2 (6 bases). This CDR3 spans 16 amino acids. Trimming took 0 bases from V and 3 from J, leaving 18 bases between them. The germline gives CDR1 DFQATT, CDR2 SNEGSKA (reference sequence). The CDR3 here is CSARDGPRGLSYEQYF. DNA of the CDR3: TGCAGTGCTAGAGATGGCCCTCGGGGACTCAGCTACGAGCAGTACTTC.

This clonotype turned up a few times. This chain connects TRBV5-5 to TRBJ2-1; D ambiguous. V dropped 7 bases and J dropped 8 bases, with 19 bases sitting between them. This CDR3 comprises 14 residues. Germline CDR1 SGHKS, CDR2 YYEKEE (reference sequence). CDR3 loop: CASLPFLTGDEQFF. The CDR3 DNA is TGTGCCAGCCTACCCTTCCTAACGGGTGATGAGCAGTTCTTC.

By sample fraction, this clonotype is medium-sized. The chain employs TRBV10-3 and TRBJ2-5, with 7 bases aligning to TRBD1. CDR1 and CDR2 (germline): ENHRY, SYGVKD. J gave up 2 bases and V 7 bases, and 4 bases lay outside the gene matches. The CDR3 has 13 amino acids. In nucleotides, the CDR3 is TGTGCCATCAACGACAGGGATCAAGAGACCCAGTACTTC. The encoded protein is CAINDRDQETQYF.

This clonotype was detected only a few times. The chain uses TRBV20-1 and TRBJ2-1; the D call may be TRBD1 or TRBD2 (5 bases each). Trimming removed 4 bases from V and 7 bases from J, with 11 bases in between. CDR1 and CDR2 (germline): DFQATT, SNEGSKA (reference sequence). The CDR3 is 12 amino acids. The CDR3 sequence: CSAKGTVNEQFF. The DNA for the CDR3 is TGCAGTGCTAAAGGGACCGTAAATGAGCAGTTCTTC.

This clonotype has a handful of counts. V is TRBV13 and J is TRBJ2-5; D tentatively reads TRBD1 or TRBD2 (5 bases each). V lost 4 bases and J 0 bases, leaving 9 bases between the germline ends. The CDR3 contains 14 residues. CDR1 PRHDT and CDR2 FYEKMQ come from the germline V gene (reference sequence). The chain's CDR3 is CASSSGPNQETQYF. The CDR3 nucleotides are TGTGCCAGCAGCTCGGGACCGAACCAAGAGACCCAGTACTTC.

This clonotype was detected a few times. This chain uses TRBV7-2 with TRBJ2-2, with 7 nucleotides matching TRBD1. The CDR3 extends over 14 amino acids. Germline CDR1 SGHTA, CDR2 FQGNSA. The V gene end was trimmed by 4 bases and the J gene end by 4 bases; junction bases not matched to a gene: 3. The CDR3 DNA sequence: TGTGCCAGCAGCTGGGACAGTCCCACCGGGGAGCTGTTTTTT. It specifies CASSWDSPTGELFF.

The chain carries TRBV5-5 and TRBJ1-1; tentative D call: TRBD1 (6 bases). V lost 0 bases and J 1 base, leaving 16 bases between the germline ends. The CDR3 extends over 17 amino acids. Germline V lookup: CDR1 SGHKS, CDR2 YYEKEE (reference sequence). The CDR3 DNA reads as TGTGCCAGCAGCTTGGCCTGGCCAGGGGAGAAGAACACTGAAGCTTTCTTT. Residues: CASSLAWPGEKNTEAFF.

This chain links TRBV20-1 with TRBJ2-7; the match to TRBD2 covers 7 bases. CDR1 and CDR2 (germline): DFQATT, SNEGSKA (reference sequence). Losses at the gene ends were 0 bases for V and 3 bases for J; bases not matched to a gene: 5. The CDR3 is 14 residues long. CDR3 loop: CSARDGTTNYEQYF. The CDR3 nucleotides read TGCAGTGCTAGAGACGGGACTACAAACTACGAGCAGTACTTC.

This clonotype was observed a handful of times. The rearrangement uses TRBV7-2 and TRBJ1-1; 7 bases agree with TRBD1. The germline V gene has CDR1 SGHTA and CDR2 FQGNSA. The ends lost 5 bases at V and 1 base at J; junction bases unmatched: 4. This CDR3 spans 14 amino acids. CDR3 in amino acids: CASSPGGWNTEAFF. CDR3 bases: TGTGCCAGCAGCCCAGGGGGTTGGAACACTGAAGCTTTCTTT.

V usage is TRBV20-1 and J usage is TRBJ2-7; 7 bases line up with TRBD2. CDR1 is DFQATT, CDR2 SNEGSKA, per germline (reference sequence). This CDR3 has 13 amino acids. V shed 3 bases, J shed 3 bases, and the junction held 5 bases outside the gene matches. The CDR3 region has the DNA TGCAGTGCTAGTAGGGCTAGCGGCTACGAGCAGTACTTC. It encodes CSASRASGYEQYF.